One sample yielded the 18 T cell receptor beta chains listed below, sequenced in a study of T cell repertoires in cytomegalovirus infection. A single record per CDR3 protein comes from TCRdb applying MiXCR to the reads. The data contain around 210,000 distinct CDR3 sequences, approximately 7% of them singletons. The sequenced sample was PBMCs. The receptors shown here come from a human donor in good health (CMV status not recorded). Some clones in this sample may be carry-over from other donors' samples.

The rearrangement uses TRBV29-1 and TRBJ2-5, with D perhaps assigned TRBD1 or TRBD2 (6 bases each). The CDR3 is 13 amino acids. Deletions cut 3 bases from V and 2 bases from J, with 10 bases between. Germline V lookup: CDR1 SQVTM, CDR2 ANQGSEA. The CDR3 DNA sequence: TGCAGCGTTGACAGGGGAGGTCAAGAGACCCAGTACTTC. Protein sequence: CSVDRGGQETQYF.

This clonotype was seen ten or more times. The chain employs TRBV7-3 and TRBJ1-1; D remains unclear. The CDR3 has 13 residues. The V gene lost 8 bases and the J gene lost 0 bases, with 10 bases spanning the gap. Germline V lookup: CDR1 SGHTA, CDR2 FQGTGA. The CDR3 DNA reads TGTGCCAGCTCCCCCGGCATGAACACTGAAGCTTTCTTT. Encoded protein: CASSPGMNTEAFF. Supplemented by reference TRBV7-3 and TRBJ1-1, the full variable domain reads GAGVSQTPSNKVTEKGKYVELRCDPISGHTALYWYRQSLGQGPEFLIYFQGTGAADDSGLPNDRFFAVRPEGSVSTLKIQRTERGDSAVYLCASSPGMNTEAFFGQGTRLTVV.

This clonotype was recorded at least ten times. The chain is built from TRBV29-1 and TRBJ2-2; 8 nucleotides match TRBD2. This CDR3 has 14 residues. Per germline, CDR1 SQVTM and CDR2 ANQGSEA. The V gene end was trimmed by 6 bases and the J gene end by 2 bases; junction bases not matched to a gene: 5. CDR3 sequence: CSVGLVTNTGELFF. The CDR3 DNA is TGCAGCGTGGGACTAGTGACAAACACCGGGGAGCTGTTTTTT.

This clonotype came up many times. The V and J genes are TRBV6-1 and TRBJ2-3; 9 bases fit TRBD2. The CDR3 spans 15 residues. CDR1 is MNHNS and CDR2 is SASEGT in the germline V gene. The V segment lost 2 bases and the J segment 4 bases; nucleotides outside the gene matches: 4. The CDR3 sequence: CASSELAGGPDTQYF. The CDR3 DNA follows: TGTGCCAGCAGTGAATTGGCGGGGGGGCCAGATACGCAGTATTTT.

This clonotype has more than one count but fewer than ten. This chain links TRBV2 with TRBJ1-4; D is uncertain. V was cut by 4 bases and J by 2 bases, with 11 bases left in between. The CDR3 spans 15 residues. Germline CDR1 SNHLY, CDR2 FYNNEI. The CDR3 sequence: CASSASWATNEKLFF. CDR3 DNA: TGTGCCAGCAGTGCTTCGTGGGCCACTAATGAAAAACTGTTTTTT.

This clonotype was observed at least ten times. J is TRBJ2-2 and V is TRBV7-2, with D possibly TRBD2 on 6 matching bases. CDR1 is SGHTA, CDR2 FQGNSA, per germline. This CDR3 contains 18 residues. The V end lost 5 bases, the J end lost 7 bases, and 26 bases lay between the germline ends. This CDR3 is CASSPTPGVFGRSGELFF. In DNA form, the CDR3 reads TGTGCCAGCAGCCCAACCCCGGGGGTATTTGGTAGGAGCGGGGAGCTGTTTTTT.

This clonotype was seen ten or more times. Relative to the germline gene, one junction end is altered; a read error may explain this. J is TRBJ1-2 and V is TRBV11-2; 7 bases agree with TRBD1. The length of the CDR3 is 10 residues. Germline V gene data show CDR1 as SGHAT and CDR2 as FQNNGV. Here the CDR3 DNA reads TGTGCCAGCAGCGAGGACAGGCTCAACTTC. Translated, it gives CASSEDRLNF. The whole variable domain, filled in from reference TRBV11-2 and TRBJ1-2, reads EAGVAQSPRYKIIEKRQSVAFWCNPISGHATLYWYQQILGQGPKLLIQFQNNGVVDDSQLPKDRFSAERLKGVDSTLKIQPAKLEDSAVYLCASSEDRLNFGSGTRLTVV.

This clonotype was counted at least ten times. The V gene is TRBV5-5, the J gene TRBJ2-1; maybe TRBD1 (5 bases). This CDR3 has 18 residues. Germline values: CDR1 SGHKS, CDR2 YYEKEE (reference sequence). V was trimmed by 4 bases and J by 4 bases, leaving 24 bases between them. The CDR3 reads CASSHYTGLSTPYNEQFF. The CDR3 DNA reads TGTGCCAGCAGCCACTATACAGGATTATCTACCCCGTACAATGAGCAGTTCTTC.

The sample holds many counts of this clonotype. The V and J genes are TRBV4-2 and TRBJ1-4; perhaps TRBD1 as D (6 bases). The germline V gene has CDR1 LGHNA and CDR2 YNFKEQ. The V end was cut by 1 base, the J end by 8 bases, with 23 bases between. The CDR3 contains 18 residues. This CDR3 is CASSQGIDIRGGLEKLFF. The CDR3 DNA reads as TGTGCCAGCAGCCAAGGAATCGATATTAGGGGGGGACTCGAAAAACTGTTTTTT.

The sample holds a few counts of this clonotype. V usage is TRBV29-1 and J usage is TRBJ1-1; 9 bases align to TRBD1. This CDR3 has 18 amino acids. Germline CDR1 SQVTM, CDR2 ANQGSEA. The trim removed 0 bases at V and 4 bases at J, leaving 15 bases unmatched. The CDR3 DNA reads as TGCAGCGTTGAAGATTTTGCTCCCAGCGGACAGGGGTTCACTGAAGCTTTCTTT. Its protein product is CSVEDFAPSGQGFTEAFF.

There are many counts of this clonotype. The chain employs TRBV7-9 and TRBJ2-7; D is tentatively TRBD1 or TRBD2 (5 bases each). This CDR3 is 13 amino acids long. The germline V gene has CDR1 SEHNR and CDR2 FQNEAQ (reference sequence). With 7 bases removed from V and 7 bases from J, the gap between germline ends came to 17 bases. Written as DNA, the CDR3 is TGTGCCAGCAAGCCGGGACCCGTAGGGGAGCAGTACTTC. It specifies CASKPGPVGEQYF.

Details on this clonotype: This could be a read error, since a much larger clone is one nucleotide away. The chain couples TRBV20-1 to TRBJ1-5, with D perhaps TRBD1 (6 bases). This CDR3 region has 12 residues. Germline CDR1 DFQATT, CDR2 SNEGSKA (reference sequence). CDR3 amino acids: CSALNRVQPRHF. Written as DNA, the CDR3 is TGCAGTGCTTTAAACAGGGTTCAGCCCCGGCATTTT.

This clonotype showed up many times. This sequence joins TRBV10-2 and TRBJ1-6; TRBD1 aligns across 9 bases. CDR1 is WSHSY and CDR2 is SAAADI in the germline V gene. This CDR3 spans 19 amino acids. With V trimmed by 6 bases and J by 0 bases, 12 bases remained unmatched. CDR3 coding DNA: TGCGCCAGCAGGACCATTGCCGGGACAGGGCGCTCCTATAATTCACCCCTCCACTTT. Its translation: CASRTIAGTGRSYNSPLHF.

This clonotype has at least ten counts. In nucleotides, the CDR3 is TGCAGCGTATACCCAGCGAACACTGAAGCTTTCTTT. This sequence encodes CSVYPANTEAFF. This sequence joins TRBV29-1 and TRBJ1-1; no firm D call. The germline V gene encodes CDR1 SQVTM and CDR2 ANQGSEA. V was trimmed by 6 bases and J by 1 base, leaving 9 bases between them. This CDR3 spans 12 amino acids.

This clonotype showed up many times. V usage is TRBV28 and J usage is TRBJ1-1; weak D call: TRBD1 (6 bases). Germline V gene lookup returns CDR1 MDHEN and CDR2 SYDVKM. The CDR3 has 15 residues. V dropped 3 bases and J dropped 5 bases, with 16 bases sitting between them. The CDR3 loop is CASSFPGEGGTEAFF. CDR3 DNA sequence: TGTGCCAGCAGTTTTCCCGGTGAGGGGGGGACTGAAGCTTTCTTT.

This clonotype has more than one count but fewer than ten. CDR3 in DNA: TGTGCCACAACCCCACAGGGGGCGGACTATGGCTACACCTTC. Amino acid sequence: CATTPQGADYGYTF. V usage is TRBV10-3 and J usage is TRBJ1-2; 9 bases are shared with TRBD1. Germline-derived CDR1 and CDR2 are ENHRY and SYGVKD. The CDR3 is 14 amino acids. V trimming: 10 bases; J trimming: 3 bases; junction bases outside the gene matches: 9.

This clonotype appeared many times. The chain combines TRBV20-1 with TRBJ2-3; D is unclear. Trimming took 5 bases from V and 4 from J, leaving 7 bases between them. Germline CDR1 and CDR2: DFQATT and SNEGSKA (reference sequence). The CDR3 length is 11 residues. Here the CDR3 reads CSAQEADTQYF. The CDR3 coding sequence is TGCAGTGCTCAAGAGGCAGATACGCAGTATTTT.

Many counts were recorded for this clonotype. V and J are TRBV7-8 and TRBJ1-2, with D possibly matching TRBD1 (6 bases). This CDR3 comprises 15 residues. Germline CDR1 is SGHVS and CDR2 is FQNEAQ. Trimming left V 2 bases short and J 0 bases short, with 10 bases between. The CDR3 sequence is CASSLMAGANYGYTF. DNA of the CDR3: TGTGCCAGCAGCTTAATGGCAGGGGCTAACTATGGCTACACCTTC.